The 9 T cell receptor beta chains below were found in one sample sequenced in a study of identical twins. One entry per CDR3 protein, called by TCRdb with MiXCR from the 5' RACE reads. The table records 500,000 to 650,000 distinct CDR3 sequences, about 7.6% of them present only once. This sample was shared with a second study, whose subject was yellow fever vaccine responses in identical twins.

The sequenced material came from PBMCs. The receptors shown here come from a young woman in good health.

This clonotype was seen ten or more times. The chain employs TRBV6-5 and TRBJ1-1, with D uncertain. This CDR3 has 13 amino acids. Trimming removed 3 bases from V and 1 base from J, with 6 bases in between. Germline CDR1 MNHEY, CDR2 SVGAGI. The CDR3 here is CASSYGRNTEAFF. In nucleotides, the CDR3 is TGTGCCAGCAGTTATGGGCGGAACACTGAAGCTTTCTTT.

This clonotype was observed a few times. This sequence joins TRBV27 and TRBJ1-5; D is uncertain. Germline lookup yields CDR1 MNHEY and CDR2 SMNVEV (reference sequence). The CDR3 is 12 residues long. V was trimmed by 1 base and J by 9 bases, leaving 7 bases between them. CDR3: CASSLLAGPQHF. For the CDR3, the DNA is TGTGCCAGCAGTTTATTAGCGGGGCCCCAGCATTTT.

This clonotype was counted a few times. J is TRBJ2-3 and V is TRBV5-1, with D perhaps matching TRBD2 (5 bases). V was shortened by 4 bases and J by 2 bases, with 14 bases between the two germline ends. CDR3 length: 15 amino acids. Germline CDR1 SGHRS, CDR2 YFSETQ. The DNA for the CDR3 is TGCGCCAGCAGCGCGGGTAGGGTCCCCACAGATACGCAGTATTTT. Its translation: CASSAGRVPTDTQYF.

This clonotype occurred a few times. CDR3 sequence reads: CASSQDPPERGNEQFF. CDR3 bases: TGTGCCAGCAGCCAAGATCCCCCAGAAAGGGGCAATGAGCAGTTCTTC. This chain connects TRBV4-2 to TRBJ2-1; D possibly corresponds to TRBD1 (5 bases). Germline assignment: CDR1 LGHNA and CDR2 YNFKEQ. V was pared by 0 bases and J by 6 bases, with 15 bases between. The CDR3 contains 16 residues.

The genes are TRBV11-1 and TRBJ2-1, with TRBD2 matching 15 bases. The CDR3 has 18 amino acids. Germline CDR1 SGHAT, CDR2 FQDESV (reference sequence). V lost 4 bases to trimming and J lost 1 base; unmatched junction nucleotides: 5. In DNA form, the CDR3 reads TGTGCCAGCAGCTCCGGGACTAGCGGGGGGCGGTCCTACAATGAGCAGTTCTTC. This codes for CASSSGTSGGRSYNEQFF.

A few counts support this clonotype. J is TRBJ2-1 and V is TRBV7-9; 11 bases agree with TRBD1. The trim removed 5 bases at V and 8 bases at J, leaving 8 bases unmatched. CDR1 is SEHNR and CDR2 is FQNEAQ in the germline V gene (reference sequence). The CDR3 covers 15 residues. The CDR3 sequence: CASSIGTGGPHEQFF. Written as DNA, the CDR3 is TGTGCCAGCAGCATTGGGACAGGGGGTCCCCATGAGCAGTTCTTC.

In its sample, this clonotype was seen many times. J is TRBJ1-4 and V is TRBV12-3 or TRBV12-4; 9 bases line up with TRBD1. V dropped 6 bases and J dropped 8; count of bases not matched to a gene: 7. This CDR3 has 14 residues. CDR3 sequence reads: CASRTGTGWEKLFF. CDR3 DNA sequence: TGTGCCAGCAGGACCGGGACAGGGTGGGAAAAACTGTTTTTT.

This clonotype has only a few counts. The rearrangement joins TRBV6-1 to TRBJ2-7; 12 nucleotides match TRBD2. Germline CDR1 and CDR2: MNHNS and SASEGT. V lost 6 bases to trimming and J lost 3 bases; unmatched junction nucleotides: 6. CDR3 length equals 15 residues. The CDR3 loop is CASRATSGSIYEQYF. CDR3 coding DNA: TGTGCCAGCAGGGCGACTAGCGGGAGTATCTACGAGCAGTACTTC.

The chain recombines TRBV19 with TRBJ2-1; 7 nucleotides agree with TRBD2. The CDR3 is 15 residues long. Germline V gene sequence: CDR1 LNHDA, CDR2 SQIVND (reference sequence). V trimming: 3 bases; J trimming: 4 bases; junction bases outside the gene matches: 6. CDR3 in DNA: TGTGCCAGTAGTATGGGCGGGGGTTTTTACAATGAGCAGTTCTTC. It codes for CASSMGGGFYNEQFF.